This entry describes one T cell receptor beta chain. Amplification of TCR beta CDR3 regions used RNA as the template. HTBI primers were the set used in a first-round RT-PCR of the TCR CDR3. One entry per CDR3 protein results from TCRdb running MiXCR on the multiplex PCR reads. This table holds some 600,000 distinct CDR3 sequences, approximately 14% found once. These data belong to a study of T cells in Graves' hyperthyroidism and ophthalmopathy. Losses at the gene ends were 2 bases for V and 3 bases for J; bases not matched to a gene: 9. The CDR3 consists of 17 residues. Germline CDR1 reads LNHDA; CDR2 reads SQIVND (reference sequence).

The chain has TRBV19 and TRBJ1-5, with TRBD1 matching 8 bases. The sequenced material came from blood. This receptor was identified in a woman in her twenties or thirties with Graves' hyperthyroidism that later progressed to Graves' ophthalmopathy. The chain's CDR3 is CASSISQGAGPNQPQHF. CDR3 in DNA: TGTGCCAGTAGTATATCCCAGGGGGCAGGTCCCAATCAGCCCCAGCATTTT.